The next 9 T cell receptor beta chains were all read from a single sample in a study of T cell repertoires in cytomegalovirus infection. MiXCR, applied by TCRdb to the reads, yields one record per CDR3 protein. The repertoire includes approximately 120,000 distinct CDR3 sequences, over 30% of them detected once, and under 70% sits in the top ten. No antigens are known for them. This specimen was CD8+ T cells from cultured PBMCs, taken from culture after CMV antigen stimulation. The receptor source for this set is a human donor in good health (CMV status not recorded). Some clones in this sample may be carry-over from other donors' samples.

V gene TRBV6-2 or TRBV6-3 combines with J gene TRBJ2-3; the D is unclear. CDR1 and CDR2 (germline): MNHEY, SVGEGT. The V gene lost 2 bases and the J gene lost 4 bases, with 13 bases spanning the gap. The CDR3 is made up of 15 amino acids. The CDR3 loop reads CASSYGKALADTQYF. In DNA, the CDR3 is TGTGCCAGCAGTTACGGAAAGGCGCTGGCAGATACGCAGTATTTT.

The chain couples TRBV4-1 to TRBJ1-4; 8 bases line up with TRBD1. Germline CDR1 is MGHRA and CDR2 is YSYEKL. After removal of 4 bases from V and 8 bases from J, the junction contained 9 bases not matched to a gene. The length of the CDR3 is 15 residues. CDR3 region: CASSPSQGAFEKLFF. In DNA, the CDR3 is TGCGCCAGCAGCCCTAGTCAGGGGGCCTTCGAAAAACTGTTTTTT.

The chain recombines TRBV10-3 with TRBJ2-3; no clear D gene. The CDR3 loop spans 12 amino acids. The germline CDR1 and CDR2 sequences are ENHRY and SYGVKD. Trimming removed 3 bases from V and 4 bases from J, with 5 bases in between. This chain's CDR3 is CAISDRADTQYF. The CDR3, as DNA: TGTGCCATCAGTGATCGTGCAGATACGCAGTATTTT.

The CDR3 here is CASSLDSRTGRPSYEQYF. As DNA, the CDR3 is TGTGCCAGCAGCTTAGACTCAAGGACAGGACGCCCTTCCTACGAGCAGTACTTC. The chain joins TRBV7-2 to TRBJ2-7; 7 bases map to TRBD1. Losses at the gene ends were 1 base for V and 1 base for J; bases not matched to a gene: 13. The CDR3 is made up of 18 amino acids. Germline V gene data show CDR1 as SGHTA and CDR2 as FQGNSA.

V usage is TRBV20-1 and J usage is TRBJ1-2; 9 bases align to TRBD1. V dropped 6 bases and J dropped 5; count of bases not matched to a gene: 16. The CDR3 totals 16 residues. Germline V lookup: CDR1 DFQATT, CDR2 SNEGSKA (reference sequence). CDR3 DNA: TGCAGTGCAATAACCCAAATACAGGGGGCGGAATATGGCTACACCTTC. It codes for CSAITQIQGAEYGYTF.

CDR3 sequence reads: CASSDTGWEDNEQFF. As DNA, the CDR3 is TGTGCCAGCAGTGACACAGGGTGGGAGGACAATGAGCAGTTCTTC. The chain has TRBV6-6 and TRBJ2-1; D possibly matches TRBD1 or TRBD2 (6 bases each). The CDR3 spans 15 residues. The germline CDR1 and CDR2 sequences are MNHNY and SVGAGI (reference sequence). The ends were cut back, 5 bases at V and 5 bases at J, with 16 bases in the middle.

The chain recombines TRBV12-3 or TRBV12-4 with TRBJ2-5, with D tentatively TRBD2 (6 bases). The CDR3 length is 13 residues. Trimming took 5 bases from V and 1 from J, leaving 8 bases between them. The CDR3 protein is CASSTGLQETQYF. The CDR3 DNA follows: TGTGCCAGCAGTACGGGACTCCAAGAGACCCAGTACTTC.

This clonotype occurred once. The rearrangement links TRBV4-3 to TRBJ2-7; 12 nucleotides agree with TRBD2. CDR3 length equals 15 residues. V shed 0 bases and J 3 bases; nucleotides not matched to a gene: 0. CDR1 and CDR2 (germline): LGHNA, YSLEER. The CDR3 here is CASSQEGLAGYEQYF. The DNA of the CDR3 is TGCGCCAGCAGCCAAGAGGGACTAGCGGGCTACGAGCAGTACTTC.

This clonotype occurred a few times. The V gene is TRBV19, the J gene TRBJ1-5, with D possibly being TRBD1 (5 bases). This CDR3 spans 16 amino acids. CDR1 and CDR2 from the germline V gene are LNHDA and SQIVND (reference sequence). Trimming shortened V by 2 bases and J by 2 bases, and 13 bases separated the two germline ends. The CDR3 region is CASSISSGPRNQPQHF. CDR3 coding DNA: TGTGCCAGTAGTATATCTTCAGGGCCCCGCAATCAGCCCCAGCATTTT. Combining the CDR3 with reference TRBV19 and TRBJ1-5 gives the whole variable domain DGGITQSPKYLFRKEGQNVTLSCEQNLNHDAMYWYRQDPGQGLRLIYYSQIVNDFQKGDIAEGYSVSREKKESFPLTVTSAQKNPTAFYLCASSISSGPRNQPQHFGDGTRLSIL.